A single sample gave rise to the 21 T cell receptor beta chains below, sequenced in a study of tumor-infiltrating lymphocytes in primary liver carcinoma. A primer matching the constant region was used to make TCR beta cDNA from about 500 ng of total RNA. Slightly modified ARM-PCR, run as three nested multiplex PCR rounds, produced the TCR beta libraries. The first two PCR rounds used TRBV1-TRBV30 primers with a Cbeta primer, around 10 cycles each. One entry per CDR3 protein results from TCRdb running MiXCR on the multiplex PCR reads. The sample lists about 180,000 distinct CDR3 sequences, roughly 60% occurring once. Germline DNA was extracted alongside blood RNA, which was obtained from unsorted whole blood. The material sequenced was peripheral blood. The receptors come from a man aged 40-50 years with primary liver carcinoma and hepatitis B virus infection.

This clonotype was seen many times. The chain has TRBV6-6 and TRBJ2-7; D not certain. V lost 6 bases to trimming and J lost 7 bases, with 19 bases between them. The CDR3 has 14 amino acids. Germline V gene sequence: CDR1 MNHNY, CDR2 SVGAGI (reference sequence). The CDR3 region is CASRPRTQAREQYF. CDR3 bases: TGTGCCAGCAGACCTAGGACCCAGGCCCGGGAGCAGTACTTC.

This clonotype was seen a single time. The germline gene is not matched at one end of the junction; a read error may be the cause. The CDR3 loop reads CASSSFVGTDTHYF. The CDR3 DNA follows: TGTGCCAGCAGCTCTTTTGTGGGCACAGATACGCACTATTTT. The chain recombines TRBV5-4 with TRBJ2-3; D is undetermined. CDR3 length equals 14 residues. From germline, CDR1 is SGHNT and CDR2 YYREEE (reference sequence). Full variable domain (remainder filled in from reference TRBV5-4 and TRBJ2-3): ETGVTQSPTHLIKTRGQQVTLRCSSQSGHNTVSWYQQALGQGPQFIFQYYREEENGRGNFPPRFSGLQFPNYSSELNVNALELDDSALYLCASSSFVGTDTHYFGPGTRLTVL.

This clonotype was recorded a few times. The chain joins TRBV6-5 to TRBJ2-7; 7 bases match TRBD1. The CDR3 consists of 15 residues. Losses at the gene ends were 7 bases for V and 0 bases for J; bases not matched to a gene: 9. Germline V lookup: CDR1 MNHEY, CDR2 SVGAGI. For the CDR3, the DNA is TGTGCCAGCAAGGTAGTGGGGACAGTCTCCTACGAGCAGTACTTC. This gives the protein CASKVVGTVSYEQYF.

The V call is TRBV12-3 or TRBV12-4, the J call TRBJ2-1; D is possibly TRBD1 (6 bases). V was clipped by 6 bases and J by 2 bases, with 14 bases between them. The CDR3 runs 15 residues. The CDR3 is CASRPGDRTYNEQFF. The CDR3 DNA reads TGTGCCAGCAGGCCCGGTGACAGGACCTACAATGAGCAGTTCTTC.

This chain joins TRBV28 and TRBJ2-7; D call uncertain. The CDR3 consists of 14 residues. Trimming shortened V by 3 bases and J by 2 bases, and 11 bases separated the two germline ends. Looked up from germline, CDR1 is MDHEN and CDR2 is SYDVKM. CDR3: CASSLVGTPYEQYF. CDR3 bases: TGTGCCAGCAGTTTGGTGGGAACTCCCTACGAGCAGTACTTC.

To note about this clonotype: At one boundary the junction diverges from the germline segment, which might be a read error. The J gene is TRBJ2-7, the V gene TRBV14; D might be TRBD1 or TRBD2, each matching 5 bases. Germline V gene lookup returns CDR1 SGHDN and CDR2 FVKESK. CDR3 length: 15 residues. The CDR3 coding sequence is TGTGCCAACAGCCAAGGGGAGAAGGCCGGCAACGAGCAGTACTTC. Amino acids: CANSQGEKAGNEQYF.

This clonotype came up a few times. The chain is built from TRBV10-3 and TRBJ2-7; D uncertain. CDR1 is ENHRY, CDR2 SYGVKD, per germline. Between the trimmed V and J ends, which lost 6 bases and 2 bases, there was a span of 11 bases. The CDR3 extends over 13 amino acids. The CDR3 spells CAISLDGTYEQYF. In nucleotides, the CDR3 is TGTGCCATCAGCTTGGACGGTACCTACGAGCAGTACTTC.

The chain has TRBV6-5 and TRBJ2-3; 7 bases line up with TRBD2. Germline V CDR1 and CDR2: MNHEY, SVGAGI. CDR3 length: 17 residues. The J segment lost 4 bases and the V segment lost 5 bases, leaving 15 bases of the junction unmatched. In nucleotides, the CDR3 is TGTGCCAGCAGTACCTCCGGACTAGTGGGAGGGGCAGATACGCAGTATTTT. The encoded protein is CASSTSGLVGGADTQYF.

For this clonotype: One end of the junction is discordant with germline, which a read error may explain. The genes are TRBV6-6 and TRBJ1-3; 9 bases fit TRBD1. The germline V gene has CDR1 MNHNY and CDR2 SVGAGI (reference sequence). The CDR3 is 17 amino acids. CDR3 residues: CANSYLGEDRGGNTIYF. The DNA of the CDR3 is TGTGCCAACAGTTACCTCGGGGAAGACAGGGGGGGAAACACCATATATTTT.

As concerns this clonotype: The germline gene is not matched at one end of the junction; a read error may be the cause. The chain uses TRBV6-6 and TRBJ2-1; 13 bases are shared with TRBD2. CDR1 is MNHNY and CDR2 is SVGAGI in the germline V gene (reference sequence). The CDR3 is 17 residues long. CDR3 nucleotide sequence: TGTGCCAGCCAAGGGACTAGCGGGAAGGGTTCCTACGATGAGCAGTTCTTC. This translates into CASQGTSGKGSYDEQFF.

Of note for this clonotype: A read error may be the cause here, since a much bigger clone is one base away. V gene TRBV12-3 or TRBV12-4 combines with J gene TRBJ1-1; D is ambiguous. Trimming shortened V by 3 bases and J by 3 bases, and 8 bases separated the two germline ends. This CDR3 spans 13 amino acids. Here the CDR3 reads CASSLTTDTEAFF. DNA for the CDR3: TGTGCCAGCAGTTTGACAACAGACACTGAAGCTTTCTTT.

As to this clonotype: Given the absence of the conserved phenylalanine or tryptophan at the CDR3 end, a read error is likely. This chain joins TRBV6-2 or TRBV6-3 and TRBJ2-7; 9 nucleotides agree with TRBD2. The germline CDR1 and CDR2 sequences are MNHEY and SVGEGT. The trim removed 2 bases at V and 6 bases at J, leaving 5 bases unmatched. The CDR3 sequence is 14 residues long. The CDR3 spells CASSYQREDGEQYL. The CDR3, as DNA: TGTGCCAGCAGTTACCAGCGGGAGGACGGCGAGCAGTACCTC.

The chain joins TRBV11-2 to TRBJ1-2, with a weak D call TRBD1 (5 bases). The CDR3 contains 13 residues. CDR1 and CDR2 from the germline V gene are SGHAT and FQNNGV. Trimming removed 2 bases at V and 8 bases at J, with 12 bases between. The CDR3 here is CASSLTGGGGYTF. As DNA, the CDR3 is TGTGCCAGCAGCTTAACCGGGGGGGGAGGCTACACCTTC.

The chain couples TRBV6-5 to TRBJ2-5; 7 positions agree with TRBD2. Germline values: CDR1 MNHEY, CDR2 SVGAGI. V was clipped by 6 bases and J by 4 bases; unmatched bases: 8. This CDR3 spans 14 amino acids. DNA of the CDR3: TGTGCCAGCAGGTTGGGGGGGGGTAGAGAGACCCAGTACTTC. Its protein is CASRLGGGRETQYF.

This clonotype was seen a single time. One end of the junction fails to match germline, which may point to a read error. The rearrangement joins TRBV4-1 to TRBJ2-7, with a possible D match to TRBD2 (6 bases). CDR1 MGHRA and CDR2 YSYEKL come from the germline V gene. The CDR3 sequence is 14 residues long. CDR3 sequence: CASSHVFGPRGEFF. CDR3 nucleotide sequence: TGCGCCAGCAGCCATGTTTTCGGACCCCGCGGGGAGTTCTTC.

This clonotype was observed a few times. A much larger clone sits a single nucleotide away, making a read error possible. The chain uses TRBV6-1 and TRBJ2-3; 11 nucleotides line up with TRBD2. The ends lost 8 bases at V and 4 bases at J; junction bases unmatched: 8. The CDR3 length is 15 residues. CDR1 MNHNS and CDR2 SASEGT come from the germline V gene. CDR3 loop: CASGSLAGGADTQYF. The CDR3 DNA reads TGTGCCAGCGGTTCCTTAGCGGGAGGGGCAGATACGCAGTATTTT.

This clonotype was counted a few times. The chain employs TRBV6-5 and TRBJ2-1; 14 bases fit TRBD2. Germline trimming cut 8 bases from V and 10 bases from J; bases unmatched to any gene: 16. The CDR3 is 17 residues long. CDR1 and CDR2 (germline): MNHEY, SVGAGI. The chain's CDR3 is CASGWGLTSGRAREQFF. Here the CDR3 DNA reads TGTGCCAGCGGATGGGGGTTGACTAGCGGGAGGGCCCGCGAGCAGTTCTTC.

The chain employs TRBV11-2 and TRBJ2-3; D perhaps matches TRBD1 (5 bases). Germline lookup yields CDR1 SGHAT and CDR2 FQNNGV. Trimming took 7 bases from V and 4 from J, leaving 12 bases between them. The CDR3 contains 13 residues. The CDR3 spells CASTLAGPDTQYF. The CDR3 DNA sequence: TGTGCCAGCACGTTAGCAGGGCCAGATACGCAGTATTTT.

This clonotype came up once. The chain recombines TRBV4-1 with TRBJ2-7; 7 bases match TRBD2. V trimming: 2 bases; J trimming: 4 bases; junction bases outside the gene matches: 8. The V gene's germline CDR1 is MGHRA and CDR2 YSYEKL. The CDR3 contains 15 residues. The CDR3 reads CASSQKGLTKYEQYF. CDR3 sequence (DNA): TGCGCCAGCAGCCAAAAGGGACTAACAAAGTACGAGCAGTACTTC.

The chain links TRBV6-6 to TRBJ2-2; D unresolved. V was trimmed by 6 bases and J by 6 bases, leaving 26 bases between them. CDR3 length: 18 amino acids. From germline, CDR1 is MNHNY and CDR2 SVGAGI (reference sequence). This chain's CDR3 is CASSKPNPLNPTAGELFF. CDR3 nucleotide sequence: TGTGCCAGCAGCAAACCTAACCCCCTGAATCCCACGGCCGGGGAGCTGTTTTTT.

This clonotype occurred many times. J is TRBJ1-1 and V is TRBV11-2; TRBD1 might be the D (5 bases). V was clipped by 3 bases and J by 4 bases, with 9 bases between them. The CDR3 extends over 13 amino acids. Germline V gene sequence: CDR1 SGHAT, CDR2 FQNNGV. The CDR3 is CASSFEQGTEAFF. The CDR3 coding sequence is TGTGCCAGCAGCTTTGAGCAGGGCACTGAAGCTTTCTTT.